The 8 T cell receptor beta chains listed next were all sequenced from one sample in a study of molecular identifiers for immune sequencing clone quantification. TCRdb used MiXCR to reprocess the PCR reads, holding one entry per CDR3 protein. The sample has under 800,000 distinct CDR3 sequences, less than 30% seen once; the top ten hold about 0.84%. Sequenced input: naive CD8+ T cells from blood, with Jurkat cell RNA spiked in. The sample's subset: FACS-sorted CD8+CD4-CCR7+CD45RA+ naive T cells. The receptors derive from a human donor in good health. Some libraries in this study had Jurkat cell RNA spiked in.

Written as DNA, the CDR3 is TGTGCCAGCAGACAACGACAGGAGAACTACGAGCAGTACTTC. This codes for CASRQRQENYEQYF. The rearrangement uses TRBV4-2 and TRBJ2-7; tentatively, D is TRBD1 (6 bases). Trimming stripped 6 bases from V and 3 bases from J, with 15 bases between. CDR1 LGHNA and CDR2 YNFKEQ come from the germline V gene. The CDR3 contains 14 residues.

In this sample, this clonotype turned up many times. V gene TRBV4-2 combines with J gene TRBJ2-7, with 7 bases aligning to TRBD2. CDR3 size: 15 residues. V shed 1 base and J 3 bases; nucleotides not matched to a gene: 6. CDR1 and CDR2 from the germline V gene are LGHNA and YNFKEQ. This chain's CDR3 is CASSQGVASGYEQYF. The CDR3, as DNA: TGTGCCAGCAGCCAAGGCGTGGCTAGCGGCTACGAGCAGTACTTC.

In its sample, this clonotype was seen a few times. V and J are TRBV12-3 or TRBV12-4 and TRBJ2-5; D unclear. V was cut by 1 base and J by 4 bases, with 10 bases left in between. The CDR3 runs 14 residues. Here the CDR3 reads CASSLDPLGETQYF. CDR3 nucleotides: TGTGCCAGCAGTTTAGACCCGTTGGGAGAGACCCAGTACTTC.

The CDR3 bases are TGTGCCAGCAGCCCCCCCTCCGGGACAGCTCGGGGCTACACCTTC. Protein: CASSPPSGTARGYTF. The chain combines TRBV5-6 with TRBJ1-2, with 7 bases aligning to TRBD1. The germline CDR1 and CDR2 sequences are SGHDT and YYEEEE. The CDR3 runs to 15 residues. After removal of 4 bases from V and 8 bases from J, the junction contained 14 bases not matched to a gene.

This clonotype has at least ten counts. The genes are TRBV7-9 and TRBJ1-1; TRBD1 matches at 9 bases. The germline V gene encodes CDR1 SEHNR and CDR2 FQNEAQ (reference sequence). The CDR3 is 14 amino acids. J lost 3 bases, V lost 5 bases, and 4 bases had no gene match. CDR3 coding DNA: TGTGCCAGCAGCCTACAGGGGGCCCACACTGAAGCTTTCTTT. The encoded protein is CASSLQGAHTEAFF. Together with reference TRBV7-9 and TRBJ1-1, the CDR3 gives the full variable domain: DTGVSQNPRHKITKRGQNVTFRCDPISEHNRLYWYRQTLGQGPEFLTYFQNEAQLEKSRLLSDRFSAERPKGSFSTLEIQRTEQGDSAMYLCASSLQGAHTEAFFGQGTRLTVV.

The genes are TRBV27 and TRBJ2-7; 8 positions agree with TRBD2. This CDR3 spans 17 amino acids. V dropped 5 bases and J dropped 6; count of bases not matched to a gene: 18. Germline CDR1 is MNHEY and CDR2 is SMNVEV (reference sequence). The CDR3 DNA reads TGTGCCAGCAGTCCCTTACGTCCCAGCGGGAGTATCTCCGAGCAGTACTTC. Protein sequence: CASSPLRPSGSISEQYF.

The chain links TRBV4-1 to TRBJ2-7; 10 nucleotides agree with TRBD2. V lost 2 bases to trimming and J lost 3 bases; unmatched junction nucleotides: 4. The CDR3 loop spans 15 amino acids. Germline V gene lookup returns CDR1 MGHRA and CDR2 YSYEKL. CDR3 sequence: CASSQLAGGLYEQYF. DNA for the CDR3: TGCGCCAGCAGCCAATTAGCGGGGGGACTCTACGAGCAGTACTTC.

This clonotype was found a few times. The chain recombines TRBV6-2 or TRBV6-3 with TRBJ2-1; the D gene is possibly TRBD2 (6 bases). Germline V gene lookup returns CDR1 MNHEY and CDR2 SVGEGT. This CDR3 is built from 16 residues. Trimming removed 5 bases at V and 3 bases at J, with 17 bases between. The chain's CDR3 is CASSTRMAGSYNEQFF. The CDR3 region has the DNA TGTGCCAGCAGTACCCGGATGGCGGGGAGCTACAATGAGCAGTTCTTC.